These 20 T cell receptor beta chains came from one sample sequenced in a study of blood T cell repertoires in COVID-19. Assay used: immunoSEQ multiplex PCR; TCRdb lists only in-frame clones, some missing. The sample holds about 160,000 clones, 75% to 90% seen once. The sequenced sample was PBMCs or T cells enriched from blood (not recorded which). The receptors were gathered from a woman in her forties or fifties who had recovered from COVID-19.

As regards this clone: Other DNA sequences in this specimen translate into the identical CDR3. The chain has TRBV9 and TRBJ2-1, with D perhaps matching TRBD2 (5 bases). The germline gives CDR1 SGDLS, CDR2 YYNGEE. V was pared by 3 bases and J by 1 base, with 11 bases between. The length of the CDR3 is 15 residues. CDR3 region: CASSESGISYNEQFF. DNA for the CDR3: TGTGCCAGCAGCGAATCCGGGATTTCCTACAATGAGCAGTTCTTC.

This chain uses TRBV4-3 with TRBJ1-4, with 8 positions matching TRBD1. Trimming took 3 bases from V and 6 from J; bases not matched to a gene: 6. The V gene's germline CDR1 is LGHNA and CDR2 YSLEER. The CDR3 runs to 15 residues. The CDR3 spells CASSQGTGSDEKLFF. CDR3 in DNA: TGCGCCAGCAGCCAGGGGACAGGAAGCGATGAAAAACTGTTTTTT.

The CDR3 here is CASSRDRGSEAFF. CDR3 in DNA: TGTGCCAGCAGCCGCGACAGGGGGTCTGAAGCTTTCTTT. The chain is built from TRBV7-2 and TRBJ1-1, with 9 nucleotides matching TRBD1. Germline V gives CDR1 SGHTA, CDR2 FQGNSA. The ends lost 5 bases at V and 6 bases at J; junction bases unmatched: 4. This CDR3 comprises 13 residues.

The rearrangement joins TRBV11-3 to TRBJ1-2, with D hard to call. Per the germline V gene, CDR1 is SGHNT and CDR2 is YENEEA. This CDR3 contains 15 residues. V lost 1 base and J lost 4, with 13 bases in between. CDR3 sequence reads: CASSLGFGEGYGYTF. CDR3 nucleotides: TGTGCCAGCAGCTTAGGATTTGGGGAGGGCTATGGCTACACCTTC. Using reference TRBV11-3 and TRBJ1-2 for the parts outside the CDR3, the full variable domain is EAGVVQSPRYKIIEKKQPVAFWCNPISGHNTLYWYLQNLGQGPELLIRYENEEAVDDSQLPKDRFSAERLKGVDSTLKIQPAELGDSAVYLCASSLGFGEGYGYTFGSGTRLTVV.

The chain combines TRBV4-2 with TRBJ2-2; 12 bases line up with TRBD2. Germline trimming cut 4 bases from V and 6 bases from J; bases unmatched to any gene: 6. The CDR3 consists of 16 residues. Germline loops: CDR1 LGHNA, CDR2 YNFKEQ. For the CDR3, the DNA is TGTGCCAGCAGCCCCCTAGCGGGGGGGCCATCCGGGGAGCTGTTTTTT. This translates into CASSPLAGGPSGELFF.

The chain employs TRBV13 and TRBJ2-3; D might be TRBD2 (7 bases). The V end was cut by 5 bases, the J end by 14 bases, with 17 bases between. This CDR3 spans 12 amino acids. Looked up from germline, CDR1 is PRHDT and CDR2 is FYEKMQ (reference sequence). The CDR3 spells CASSPRPGGAYF. In DNA form, the CDR3 reads TGTGCCAGCAGCCCTCGCCCGGGGGGCGCGTATTTT.

The gene calls are TRBV28 and TRBJ2-4; D is unclear. Trimming removed 6 bases from V and 3 bases from J, with 15 bases in between. Germline assignment: CDR1 MDHEN and CDR2 SYDVKM. The CDR3 covers 15 residues. The CDR3 sequence: CASRAHSPGKNIQYF. The DNA of the CDR3 is TGTGCCAGCAGAGCCCACAGCCCAGGCAAAAACATTCAGTACTTC. The entire variable domain, with the rest obtained from reference TRBV28 and TRBJ2-4, is as follows: DVKVTQSSRYLVKRTGEKVFLECVQDMDHENMFWYRQDPGLGLRLIYFSYDVKMKEKGDIPEGYSVSREKKERFSLILESASTNQTSMYLCASRAHSPGKNIQYFGAGTRLSVL.

The chain joins TRBV27 to TRBJ2-1; TRBD2 matches 7 bases. V trimming: 6 bases; J trimming: 9 bases; junction bases outside the gene matches: 5. CDR1 MNHEY and CDR2 SMNVEV come from the germline V gene (reference sequence). The CDR3 is 12 amino acids. This chain's CDR3 is CASRSGVGEQFF. The CDR3 DNA reads TGTGCCAGCAGGAGCGGGGTAGGTGAGCAGTTCTTC.

The chain couples TRBV18 to TRBJ2-4, with D tentatively TRBD2 (5 bases). The CDR3 has 14 residues. Germline V gene lookup returns CDR1 KGHSH and CDR2 LQKENI. The V end lost 10 bases, the J end lost 1 base, and 14 bases lay between the germline ends. The CDR3, as DNA: TGTGCCACCCACGGACTTAATGCCAAAAACATTCAGTACTTC. This codes for CATHGLNAKNIQYF.

V and J are TRBV27 and TRBJ1-1, with a weak D call TRBD1 (5 bases). The V and J ends lost 3 bases and 4 bases respectively, with 12 bases between them. Per germline, CDR1 MNHEY and CDR2 SMNVEV (reference sequence). The CDR3 has 14 amino acids. CDR3 region: CASSLGDRGTEAFF. Here the CDR3 DNA reads TGTGCCAGCAGTTTGGGCGACAGAGGCACTGAAGCTTTCTTT.

This clone was seen only a few times. In the same sample, other DNA sequences code for this CDR3. This chain links TRBV9 with TRBJ1-1; D is possibly TRBD1 (5 bases). The CDR3 totals 13 residues. The germline CDR1 and CDR2 sequences are SGDLS and YYNGEE. The germline V and J ends were trimmed by 1 base and 5 bases, with 9 bases remaining between them. The DNA of the CDR3 is TGTGCCAGCAGCGTACAGGGTGGGACTGAAGCTTTCTTT. Its protein product is CASSVQGGTEAFF.

J is TRBJ2-2 and V is TRBV4-2, with 7 bases lining up with TRBD2. J gave up 5 bases and V 2 bases, and 11 bases lay outside the gene matches. The CDR3 runs to 17 residues. Germline V lookup: CDR1 LGHNA, CDR2 YNFKEQ. As DNA, the CDR3 is TGTGCCAGCAGCCAATCAGGAGGGAGGGGCGGAACCGGGGAGCTGTTTTTT. Its protein product is CASSQSGGRGGTGELFF.

The chain employs TRBV5-1 and TRBJ1-5, with TRBD1 matching 10 bases. CDR3 length equals 15 residues. With V trimmed by 4 bases and J by 1 base, 2 bases remained unmatched. Germline V gene data show CDR1 as SGHRS and CDR2 as YFSETQ. The CDR3 DNA reads as TGCGCCAGCAGCCCGGGACAGGGGAGCAATCAGCCCCAGCATTTT. It encodes CASSPGQGSNQPQHF.

V gene TRBV7-2 combines with J gene TRBJ1-5; 7 bases match TRBD1. Germline V gene sequence: CDR1 SGHTA, CDR2 FQGNSA. The V and J ends lost 1 base and 0 bases, in that order; junction bases with no gene match: 0. This CDR3 is built from 15 residues. The CDR3 DNA follows: TGTGCCAGCAGCTTAGGGGACAGTAGCAATCAGCCCCAGCATTTT. This translates into CASSLGDSSNQPQHF.

The chain is built from TRBV5-8 and TRBJ1-2; maybe TRBD1 (6 bases). This CDR3 region has 12 residues. Germline V CDR1 and CDR2: SGHTS, YDEGEE. V was clipped by 5 bases and J by 7 bases, with 12 bases between them. CDR3 sequence reads: CASRSRGSGYTF. CDR3 bases: TGTGCCAGCAGATCGAGGGGGTCTGGCTACACCTTC. The complete variable domain, with remaining parts taken from reference TRBV5-8 and TRBJ1-2, reads EAGVTQSPTHLIKTRGQQATLRCSPISGHTSVYWYQQALGLGLQFLLWYDEGEERNRGNFPPRFSGRQFPNYSSELNVNALELEDSALYLCASRSRGSGYTFGSGTRLTVV.

The rearrangement joins TRBV24-1 to TRBJ2-7; perhaps TRBD1 as D (6 bases). This CDR3 has 11 amino acids. Looked up from germline, CDR1 is KGHDR and CDR2 is SFDVKD. The CDR3 region is CATSGAQGFSV. CDR3 nucleotide sequence: TGTGCCACCAGTGGAGCCCAGGGGTTCAGCGTC.

The rearrangement uses TRBV5-1 and TRBJ1-6; D perhaps matches TRBD1 (5 bases). The CDR3 spans 13 residues. V lost 3 bases and J lost 9, with 10 bases in between. Looked up from germline, CDR1 is SGHRS and CDR2 is YFSETQ. DNA for the CDR3: TGCGCCAGCAGCTCCGCCGGGGGTTCACCCCTCCACTTT. It is translated as CASSSAGGSPLHF.

The chain couples TRBV12-3 or TRBV12-4 to TRBJ1-2; a weak D match, TRBD1 (6 bases). The CDR3 has 13 residues. The V gene lost 1 base and the J gene lost 10 bases, with 13 bases spanning the gap. Here the CDR3 DNA reads TGTGCCAGCAGTTTAGTGGGGGCTGAGACCTACACCTTC. This codes for CASSLVGAETYTF.

V and J are TRBV6-1 and TRBJ1-3; TRBD1 matches 7 bases. The length of the CDR3 is 16 residues. CDR1 MNHNS and CDR2 SASEGT come from the germline V gene. J gave up 7 bases and V 4 bases, and 13 bases lay outside the gene matches. CDR3 protein: CASSGDPTGRGNTIYF. The CDR3 DNA sequence: TGTGCCAGCAGTGGAGACCCGACAGGGCGCGGGAACACCATATATTTT.

The chain has TRBV4-1 and TRBJ2-1; 10 bases are a match to TRBD2. CDR3 length equals 17 residues. J lost 7 bases, V lost 3 bases, and 12 bases had no gene match. Germline V gene lookup returns CDR1 MGHRA and CDR2 YSYEKL. The CDR3 loop is CASSHLLGASGRNEQFF. CDR3 DNA: TGCGCCAGCAGCCACCTCCTAGGGGCTAGCGGGAGAAATGAGCAGTTCTTC.